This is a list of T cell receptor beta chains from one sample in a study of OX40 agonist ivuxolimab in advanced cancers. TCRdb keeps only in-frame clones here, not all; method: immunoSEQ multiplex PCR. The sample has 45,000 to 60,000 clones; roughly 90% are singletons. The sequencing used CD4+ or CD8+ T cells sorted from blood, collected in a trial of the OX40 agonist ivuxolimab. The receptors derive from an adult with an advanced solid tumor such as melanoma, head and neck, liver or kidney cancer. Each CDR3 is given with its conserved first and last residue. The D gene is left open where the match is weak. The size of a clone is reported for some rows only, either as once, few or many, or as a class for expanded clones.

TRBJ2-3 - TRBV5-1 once TGCGCCAGCAGCTCCACTGGGACCAGGAGTACAGATACGCAGTATTTT CASSSTGTRSTDTQYF
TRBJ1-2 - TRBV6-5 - TGTGCCAGCAGTTATTCCCTCTTAGACCCCTATGGCTACACCTTC CASSYSLLDPYGYTF
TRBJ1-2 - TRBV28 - TGTGCCAGCTTAAGCGGACTATATGGCTACACCTTC CASLSGLYGYTF
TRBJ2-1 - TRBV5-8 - TGTGCCAGCAGCTTCTTTGACAATGAGCAGTTCTTC CASSFFDNEQFF
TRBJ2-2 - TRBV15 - TGTGCCACCAGCAGACAGGAGGGGAACACCGGGGAGCTGTTTTTT CATSRQEGNTGELFF
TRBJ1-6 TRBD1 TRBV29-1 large TGCAGCGCTAGGCAGGGGGAAATCGGTAATTCACCCCTCCACTTT CSARQGEIGNSPLHF
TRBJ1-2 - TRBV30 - TGTGCCTGGAGAGGTCCGGGACGGAACTATGGCTACACCTTC CAWRGPGRNYGYTF
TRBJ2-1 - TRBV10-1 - TGCGCCAGCAGTGAGAGGGACAATATGAACAATGAGCAGTTCTTC CASSERDNMNNEQFF
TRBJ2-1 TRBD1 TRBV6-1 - TGTGCCAGCAGGGGTCCGGGACAGGGTTACAATGAGCAGTTCTTC CASRGPGQGYNEQFF
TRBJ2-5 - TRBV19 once TGTGCCACCCAGGGGGGGAAAGAGACCCAGTACTTC CATQGGKETQYF
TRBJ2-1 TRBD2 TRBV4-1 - TGCGCCAGCAGCCACCCGGAGAGTAGCGGGAGGGCCCGGTACAATGAGCAGTTCTTC CASSHPESSGRARYNEQFF
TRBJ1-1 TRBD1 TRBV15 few TGTGCCACCAGCAGGGACAGGGTGAAGGGAGAAGCTTTCTTT CATSRDRVKGEAFF
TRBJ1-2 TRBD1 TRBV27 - TGTGCCAGCAGTTCGACAGGGAGCTATGGCTACACCTTC CASSSTGSYGYTF
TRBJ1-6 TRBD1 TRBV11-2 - TGTGCCAGCAGCTTAGATGGGACAGCCTATAATTCTCTACTCCACTTT CASSLDGTAYNSLLHF
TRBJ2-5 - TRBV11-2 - TGTGCCAGCAGCTTAGATTTCCAGCTCACCCAGTACTTC CASSLDFQLTQYF
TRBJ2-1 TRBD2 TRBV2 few TGTGCCAGCACTAGCGGGATCAATGAGCAGTTCTTC CASTSGINEQFF
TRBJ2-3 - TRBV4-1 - TGCGCCAGCAGCCACAGAACGGCTACAGATACGCAGTATTTT CASSHRTATDTQYF
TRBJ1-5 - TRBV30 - TGTGCCTGGAGTGTTCCCCCGTTCAATCAGCCCCAGCATTTT CAWSVPPFNQPQHF
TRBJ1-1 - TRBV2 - TGTGCCAGCAGTTATCACGACACTGAAGCTTTCTTT CASSYHDTEAFF